Below, one T cell receptor beta chain is given with its context. Its target is unknown. The CDR3 runs 15 residues. V shed 0 bases, J shed 2 bases, and the junction held 2 bases outside the gene matches. Germline V gives CDR1 MNHEY, CDR2 SVGAGI. PCR was performed using 60 Vbeta and 13 Jbeta primers. The data were produced by immunoSEQ multiplex PCR, yet TCRdb's version contains in-frame clones alone and is incomplete. Seen here are roughly 120,000 clones, 73% observed once, and the top ten hold 4.1%. These data belong to a study of cytomegalovirus exposure and HLA in healthy donors. Study-level findings and limits: Later analysis associated a missense DCLRE1C variant with TCR beta V- and J-gene trimming.

This clonotype was obtained from a woman in her thirties or forties in good health and CMV-seronegative. The sample taken for sequencing was PBMCs. J is TRBJ1-1 and V is TRBV6-5; TRBD1 matches at 8 bases. This CDR3 is CASSYSGQVNTEAFF. The CDR3, as DNA: TGTGCCAGCAGTTACTCGGGACAGGTTAACACTGAAGCTTTCTTT.